Described below is a single T cell receptor (beta chain) sequence and its context. Its antigen remains unknown. Assay used: immunoSEQ multiplex PCR; TCRdb lists only in-frame clones, some missing. This table has 110,000 or so clones, around 89% appearing once. During the collection period, no donor immune events like infections were recorded. The data were taken from a study of identifying expanded T cells in peripheral blood. Study-level results: Across healthy donors, higher total template counts meant significantly greater roughly two-week count variance. Approximately 1.1 clones differed between technical replicates, versus approximately 16 and 20 over time.

Sequenced sample: blood. The receptor's source is a person aged 18-70 years in good health.

CDR3: CASSLSGFQETQYF. CDR3 nucleotides: TGTGCCAGCAGCTTATCAGGTTTTCAAGAGACCCAGTACTTC. The rearrangement uses TRBV7-7 and TRBJ2-5; D ambiguous. V was cut by 2 bases and J by 2 bases, with 9 bases left in between. Per the germline V gene, CDR1 is SSHAT and CDR2 is FNYEAQ (reference sequence). The CDR3 consists of 14 residues.